This TCR beta chain is from a study of cytomegalovirus exposure and HLA in healthy donors (dated by TCRdb to about 2017). Study-wide context: In an earlier analysis of 587 of the donors, 276 Gb of sequence data and 100 million or so unique TCR beta sequences from about 179 million T cells were reported. Donor age, sex, ethnicity and CMV serostatus were compiled together with the repertoire data. An early release covering 550 to 650 HLA-typed donors comprised approximately 300 gigabases of sequencing data and around 85 million unique TCR sequences. HLA typing included class I and class II loci at four-digit resolution. Every repertoire in the discovery cohort had been generated on one and the same sequencing platform. Because of strong linkage in the cohort, roughly five DR-DQ haplotypes were treated as single units for association and clustering. Using immunosequencing, the study profiled T cell repertoires from around 670 subjects and related those repertoires to cytomegalovirus serostatus. To predict cytomegalovirus infection status, the study combined high-throughput TCR immunosequencing, statistical association of individual TCRs with disease status, and machine learning. The number of donors typed differed by locus, with about 620-630 for A, B, C, DRB1 and DQB1, more than 500 for DQA1, nearly 610 for DPA1, and about 450 for DPB1. A later genetic analysis took genome-wide SNP genotypes for about three fifths of the roughly 670 donors and used that subset as a discovery cohort. Rather than using new phenotypic data, the later analysis identified candidate immune exposures from TCR beta sequences and from how often those sequences occurred across donors. Across approximately 420 genotyped donors of the cohort, an average of about 200,000 unique TCR beta nucleotide sequences per donor were sequenced, and roughly 17% of those sequences were non-productive. The aim of the study was to test whether cataloging public T cell receptors could identify signatures of past pathogen exposure. In addition to the first cohort of around 670 subjects, a separate validation cohort of approximately 130 different subjects was used. The genetic ancestry cluster associated with self-reported Caucasian donors included over 80% of the roughly 410 genotyped donors. A later analysis re-analyzed previously published TCR beta repertoires from about 600 donors and added high-resolution HLA genotyping to study TCR occurrence patterns. In an earlier analysis of more than 550 of the donors, high-throughput TCR beta sequencing was used to judge whether each TCR beta V gene segment behaved as functional or pseudogenic.

This clone was counted between two and nine times. What this receptor recognizes is not known. Base quality data are lacking; no much larger clone is found one base away. Findings and caveats that apply to the study as a whole: Linkage disequilibrium might explain the correlated functional status among segregating V segments, but an unknown experimental factor could not be excluded. A further reported finding was that TCR beta sequences accurately predicted the HLA-A and HLA-B alleles for most subjects in the first cohort. The earlier analysis of approximately 540 of the donors excluded 15 to 20 rarely observed V segments, including chromosome 9 orphons, because counts were too low. The 87-base-pair reads could not distinguish some IMGT-functional V segments, including TRBV6-2 and TRBV6-3, so those segments were excluded. In an earlier analysis of approximately 590 of the donors, most TCR beta V segments appeared in productive rearrangements about 90% or about 30% of the time, broadly matching IMGT annotations. Several of the top co-occurrence clusters appeared to be linked to parvovirus B19, influenza, CMV and Epstein-Barr virus, according to a later analysis. Presence/absence analyses assumed roughly uniform sequencing depth across donors, an assumption that may not hold. In a later genetic analysis, fewer N-insertions in productive TCRs were reported among donors in an Asian-associated ancestry cluster than the approximately 710-donor mean. Strong co-occurrence of HLA alleles, especially DR and DQ, made assigning TCR associations to individual alleles difficult. The authors suggested that the approach could potentially be generalized to other disease states and immunological phenotypes. Because HLA typing was missing for some donors at each locus, association tests included only the typed subset. In a later analysis, the rate of TCR association differed among HLA loci, with DRB1 alleles having the most associated TCRs and HLA-C alleles having the fewest. A later genetic analysis associated a missense DCLRE1C variant with V-gene and J-gene trimming of TCR beta chains, and an independent cohort replicated the association. The study gave a list of 150 to 200 TCR beta chains associated with cytomegalovirus. In a later analysis, more than 15,000 TCR beta sequences were associated with specific HLA alleles at a false discovery rate of 0.05. According to a later analysis, most CMV-associated TCR beta chains appeared to be HLA-restricted, and the HLA associations seemed to be driven largely by CMV exposure. In this cohort, only TCR beta chains were sequenced, and detectable features were limited by the absence of alpha or paired-chain data. For the cohort, immune exposure information was limited to CMV serostatus. In a later analysis, HLA-associated TCR beta chains showed more clonal expansion and lower generation probabilities than non-associated chains that were equally common. In vitro tests confirmed that a few of the cytomegalovirus-associated TCR beta chains recognize cytomegalovirus antigens. The classifier was reported to diagnose cytomegalovirus status with high specificity and sensitivity in both the original cohort and the validation cohort. A cluster of highly shared sequence variants was judged likely to be a technical artifact of the sequencing pipeline. Most TCR sequences were seen in very few donors, while some public TCRs were found in many individuals.

Based on the germline V gene, the CDR1 and CDR2 sequences are SQVTM and ANQGSEA. V is shortened by 6 bases, J by 4 bases, and the region joining them spans 7 bases. The CDR3 runs 11 residues from the cysteine to the phenylalanine. Only CDR3 DNA remains: 33 bases, in frame from the first base. Library method: the immunoSEQ multiplex PCR assay. For the multiplex PCR, a mixture combining 60 forward primers for TCR Vbeta segments and 13 reverse primers for TCR Jbeta segments was used. Amplification of the CDR3 region of rearranged TCR beta genes was performed with a multiplex PCR assay on genomic DNA. The amplified TCR beta libraries were sequenced on the Illumina HiSeq System as 87-base-pair reads. Regarding the original processing steps: A later analysis counted about 80 million unique TCR beta chains across the 550 to 750 repertoires, and about 10 million of these chains were shared by at least two donors. A nearest-neighbor algorithm error-corrected the raw reads and collapsed the reads into unique sequences, merging closely related sequences to remove PCR and sequencing errors. Alignment of CDR3 sequences to IMGT reference sequences was used to assign V, D and J gene segments. Each retained sequence needed at least a six-nucleotide match to both a V gene segment and a J gene segment. A rearrangement was called productive if the CDR3 had no stop codons and remained in frame with V and J, and every other rearrangement was called non-productive. CDR3 was defined according to IMGT convention as the region running from the second conserved V-encoded cysteine to the conserved J-encoded phenylalanine. The earlier analysis of 587 of the donors excluded sequences that lacked an unambiguous match to a single V gene segment. An earlier analysis of 500 to 600 of the donors classified V segments as functional when productive rearrangements were above 56.7% and as segregating when the standard deviation between donors was above 5%. To diagnose cytomegalovirus status from the catalog of TCR beta chain sequences, a statistical classification framework was built. A later analysis assigned V and J genes by comparing TCR nucleotide sequences with IMGT/GENE-DB human TR gene sequences. The TCRdist pipeline was used in a later analysis to assign CDR3 sequences and most-parsimonious VDJ recombination scenarios. In a later analysis, each TCR beta chain was defined by its CDR3 amino acid sequence together with its V-gene family, and reads without a unique V-gene family were excluded. As a way to deal with suspected cross-contamination and a sequencing artifact, a later analysis dropped approximately 590 nucleotide sequences that were highly shared and had low generation probability. For each public chain, a later analysis derived a clonal expansion index from normalized ranks of inferred template counts within each repertoire. In a later analysis, generation probabilities were computed using a VDJ recombination model fitted to out-of-frame rearrangements, and the results were checked against IGoR. In a later analysis, hypergeometric tests were used to score TCR-TCR, TCR-HLA and TCR-CMV co-occurrence, with a repertoire-size bias correction applied to TCR pairs. False discovery rates were estimated in a later analysis by permuting HLA or CMV assignments 20 times. In a later analysis, co-occurring TCRs were grouped using DBSCAN, with TCRdist sequence similarity added in when clustering inside HLA-allele-positive subsets. Repertoires with fewer than 30,000 or more than 120,000 public chains were left out of co-occurrence clustering, as were a handful of repertoires with anomalous nucleotide sharing. TCRdb carries this immuneACCESS record with in-frame sequences only. Its versions omit some clonotypes, under half of them owing to an unresolved V gene in the studies checked, with the rest unexplained. Clone size and the V and J calls come from that table; the DNA yielded D and trimming. This sample holds 160,000 or so clones; about 85% were observed only once. In total, the top ten clones hold around 2% of the sample.

The cohort consisted of more than 650 healthy bone marrow donors. All cohort members were sampled while nominally healthy, although unrecorded immune exposures were likely present. The donor tested CMV seronegative and was one of the 352 seronegative cohort members. Every donor gave a peripheral blood sample, and the peripheral blood mononuclear cells from that sample were used for TCR beta sequencing. The Qiagen DNeasy Blood Extraction Kit was used to extract genomic DNA from the blood cell samples. The source of this sequence is a woman between 18 and 29 years old in good health and CMV-seronegative. Sequenced: PBMCs. Here the chain combines TRBV29-1 and TRBJ2-4; the D gene is perhaps TRBD2, from 6 matching bases. The CDR3 region: CSVRGKNIQYF. The bases are TGCAGCGTCCGGGGGAAAAACATTCAGTACTTC.